This TCR beta chain was identified in a study of CD8+ T cells in alopecia areata. Germline V gives CDR1 GTSNPN, CDR2 SVGIG (reference sequence). This CDR3 region has 16 residues. Between the trimmed V and J ends, which lost 5 bases and 7 bases, there was a span of 26 bases. Sorting from PBMCs produced CD4+ and CD8+ T cells. Reverse transcription of extracted RNA yielded cDNA, which provided the sequencing template. Assay used: immunoSEQ multiplex PCR; TCRdb lists only in-frame clones, some missing. This table has around 80,000 clones, roughly 51% appearing once. V usage is TRBV30 and J usage is TRBJ1-2; possible D gene TRBD1, 5 bases. Sequenced: NKG2D-high CD8+ T cells sorted from blood. The sequence was collected from a human donor with alopecia areata. This CDR3 reads CAWAGTNLVGPGGYTF. The CDR3 DNA sequence: TGTGCCTGGGCCGGGACTAACTTAGTTGGGCCAGGTGGCTACACCTTC.